Presented here are 15 T cell receptor beta chains from one specimen sequenced in a study of response to subunit inactivated influenza vaccine. Each CDR3 protein is one row after TCRdb ran MiXCR on the RT-PCR reads. The sample shows approximately 300,000 distinct CDR3 sequences, roughly 22% of them seen only once. The sample here was PBMCs from blood, taken roughly 20 months after vaccination. The receptor source for this set is a man aged 50 to 69 who received an inactivated influenza vaccine.

This clonotype was observed a handful of times. The chain joins TRBV11-2 to TRBJ2-5; D uncertain. Trimming stripped 0 bases from V and 4 bases from J, with 9 bases between. This CDR3 region has 14 residues. Looked up from germline, CDR1 is SGHAT and CDR2 is FQNNGV. CDR3 DNA sequence: TGTGCCAGCAGCTTAGACAGGTCGTCAGAGACCCAGTACTTC. Its protein product is CASSLDRSSETQYF.

In this sample, this clonotype turned up a few times. The genes are TRBV18 and TRBJ2-3; 13 nucleotides align to TRBD2. In germline, CDR1 is KGHSH, CDR2 LQKENI. V lost 2 bases, J lost 5 bases, and 10 bases stayed unmatched. The CDR3 is 18 residues long. The DNA of the CDR3 is TGTGCCAGCTCACCAGACTCCGGACTAGCGGGAGTTGGAGATACGCAGTATTTT. Protein sequence: CASSPDSGLAGVGDTQYF.

This clonotype was found once. The genes are TRBV12-3 or TRBV12-4 and TRBJ2-2; perhaps TRBD1 as D (6 bases). Between the trimmed V and J ends, which lost 6 bases and 5 bases, there was a span of 16 bases. CDR3 length: 15 residues. The CDR3: CASSPVGARTGELFF. In DNA, the CDR3 is TGTGCCAGCAGCCCTGTGGGGGCCCGGACCGGGGAGCTGTTTTTT.

This chain connects TRBV6-2 or TRBV6-3 to TRBJ2-7; D tentatively fits TRBD1 or TRBD2 (5 bases each). CDR1 MNHEY and CDR2 SVGEGT come from the germline V gene. V lost 0 bases and J 3 bases, leaving 15 bases between the germline ends. The CDR3 contains 16 residues. The CDR3 nucleotides are TGTGCCAGCAGTTACTCTTCCGGGGCTGAGGACTACGAGCAGTACTTC. This encodes CASSYSSGAEDYEQYF.

This chain uses TRBV9 with TRBJ2-1; 14 nucleotides align to TRBD2. Germline CDR1 is SGDLS and CDR2 is YYNGEE. Trimming at V came to 6 bases and at J to 10 bases, leaving 9 bases not matched to a gene. The CDR3 is made up of 15 amino acids. The CDR3 coding sequence is TGTGCCAGCAACCCCGGGACTAGCGGGGGCCAAGAGCAGTTCTTC. Translation: CASNPGTSGGQEQFF. Variable domain in full (rest from reference TRBV9 and TRBJ2-1): DSGVTQTPKHLITATGQRVTLRCSPRSGDLSVYWYQQSLDQGLQFLIQYYNGEERAKGNILERFSAQQFPDLHSELNLSSLELGDSALYFCASNPGTSGGQEQFFGPGTRLTVL.

This chain joins TRBV4-1 and TRBJ2-2; 9 positions agree with TRBD1. This CDR3 has 16 amino acids. Germline loops: CDR1 MGHRA, CDR2 YSYEKL. The V segment lost 5 bases and the J segment 0 bases; nucleotides outside the gene matches: 4. The CDR3 loop is CASSRGQGTNTGELFF. The CDR3 DNA reads as TGCGCCAGCAGCAGAGGACAGGGGACGAACACCGGGGAGCTGTTTTTT.

This chain uses TRBV12-3 or TRBV12-4 with TRBJ1-5; 7 positions agree with TRBD1. With 8 bases clipped from V and 0 bases from J, the junction kept 13 bases outside the gene matches. The CDR3 contains 17 residues. The CDR3 DNA sequence: TGTGCCAGCCCTGACAGGGCGTGGGGTTATAGCAATCAGCCCCAGCATTTT. Protein sequence: CASPDRAWGYSNQPQHF.

This clonotype appeared a few times. V is TRBV5-1 and J is TRBJ2-7, with 9 bases aligning to TRBD1. Germline V lookup: CDR1 SGHRS, CDR2 YFSETQ. V was pared by 4 bases and J by 3 bases, with 8 bases of the junction left unmatched. The CDR3 totals 15 residues. The CDR3 nucleotides are TGCGCCAGCAGCCCGATGGGACAGGGTCTCTACGAGCAGTACTTC. Encoded protein: CASSPMGQGLYEQYF.

This clonotype was counted a few times. The J gene is TRBJ1-6, the V gene TRBV6-2 or TRBV6-3; D gene unclear. CDR1 is MNHEY and CDR2 is SVGEGT in the germline V gene. The CDR3 consists of 22 residues. V lost 5 bases and J 0 bases, leaving 29 bases between the germline ends. CDR3 sequence: CASSPRIYGRSIWGSYNSPLHF. DNA of the CDR3: TGTGCCAGCAGTCCCCGGATCTACGGACGATCGATCTGGGGCTCCTATAATTCACCCCTCCACTTT.

This clonotype has a handful of counts. The rearrangement joins TRBV28 to TRBJ2-2; D may be TRBD1 (6 bases). Trimming stripped 5 bases from V and 5 bases from J, with 15 bases between. The CDR3 sequence is 15 residues long. Germline assignment: CDR1 MDHEN and CDR2 SYDVKM. DNA for the CDR3: TGTGCCAGCAGTCCCGACCCCCAGGGGACCGGGGAGCTGTTTTTT. Translating gives CASSPDPQGTGELFF.

This chain uses TRBV3-1 with TRBJ2-3; unclear D gene. Germline loops: CDR1 LGHDT, CDR2 YNNKEL (reference sequence). CDR3 size: 13 residues. V lost 0 bases and J 5 bases, leaving 6 bases between the germline ends. Here the CDR3 DNA reads TGTGCCAGCAGCCAAGATTCCGAAGATACGCAGTATTTT. Translating it yields CASSQDSEDTQYF.

The chain carries TRBV6-5 and TRBJ2-5; D unresolved. Looked up from germline, CDR1 is MNHEY and CDR2 is SVGAGI. The CDR3 is 15 residues long. Trimming shortened V by 1 base and J by 3 bases, and 12 bases separated the two germline ends. CDR3 sequence reads: CASSYFFGTEETQYF. CDR3 in DNA: TGTGCCAGCAGTTACTTCTTCGGAACTGAAGAGACCCAGTACTTC.

This clonotype has a handful of counts. The V gene is TRBV2, the J gene TRBJ2-5; D call uncertain. The CDR3 sequence is 14 residues long. Germline CDR1 and CDR2: SNHLY and FYNNEI. Between the trimmed V and J ends, which lost 2 bases and 0 bases, there was a span of 7 bases. The CDR3 DNA is TGTGCCAGCAGTGAAAACAGCCACCAAGAGACCCAGTACTTC. Its protein product is CASSENSHQETQYF.

The chain combines TRBV2 with TRBJ1-1; the D is unclear. Germline CDR1 SNHLY, CDR2 FYNNEI. The CDR3 spans 12 residues. The germline V and J ends were trimmed by 4 bases and 8 bases, with 11 bases remaining between them. The DNA of the CDR3 is TGTGCCAGCAGTGTGGAGGCTCCCGAAGCTTTCTTT. This encodes CASSVEAPEAFF.

This clonotype has a single count. The rearrangement links TRBV4-3 to TRBJ2-1, with D hard to call. The CDR3 is 15 residues long. Germline CDR1 LGHNA, CDR2 YSLEER. V was trimmed by 1 base and J by 6 bases, leaving 13 bases between them. CDR3 in DNA: TGCGCCAGCAGCCAAGGAGTTGGACGGTTCAATGAGCAGTTCTTC. Protein sequence: CASSQGVGRFNEQFF.